The source of this TCR beta chain is a study of blood T cell repertoires in COVID-19. The wider study: The United States, Italy and Spain supplied acute and convalescent COVID-19 samples. From T cells, B-cell-depleted T cells, or PBMCs came the material, which was cDNA or gDNA.

Germline assignment: CDR1 SGHVS and CDR2 FQNEAQ. The CDR3 loop spans 13 amino acids. V lost 6 bases and J 12 bases, leaving 15 bases between the germline ends. Original processing notes: Reference gene primers were amplified, and this amplification served to estimate nucleated cell counts. Profiling relied on immunoSEQ multiplex PCR, and the TCRdb table lists in-frame clones only, not all of them. V and J calls and clone size are given by that table; D and trimming were obtained from the DNA. Counted here are 200,000 to 250,000 clones, roughly nine tenths occurring once; the ten biggest clones make up just over 2.5%. Two negative PCRs, clearance, or symptom resolution characterized the recovered Cohort 3 donors. This clone turned up a few times.

The gene calls are TRBV7-8 and TRBJ1-6; D is possibly TRBD1 (6 bases). The sequence derives from a woman aged 25 to 39 who had recovered from COVID-19. What was sequenced was PBMCs or T cells enriched from blood (not recorded which). The CDR3 loop is CASRETGKRPLHF. The CDR3 nucleotides are TGTGCCAGCAGGGAAACAGGGAAAAGACCCCTCCACTTT.